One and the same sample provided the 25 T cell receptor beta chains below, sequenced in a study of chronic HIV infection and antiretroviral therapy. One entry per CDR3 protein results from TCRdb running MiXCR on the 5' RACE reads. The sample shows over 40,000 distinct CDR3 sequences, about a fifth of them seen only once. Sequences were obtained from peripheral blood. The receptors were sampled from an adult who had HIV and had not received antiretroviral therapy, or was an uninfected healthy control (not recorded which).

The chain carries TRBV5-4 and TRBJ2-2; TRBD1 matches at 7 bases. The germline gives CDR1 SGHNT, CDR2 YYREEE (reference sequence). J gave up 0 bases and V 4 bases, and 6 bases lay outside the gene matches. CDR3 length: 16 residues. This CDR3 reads CASSTPGQTNTGELFF. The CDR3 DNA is TGTGCCAGCAGCACCCCGGGACAGACGAACACCGGGGAGCTGTTTTTT.

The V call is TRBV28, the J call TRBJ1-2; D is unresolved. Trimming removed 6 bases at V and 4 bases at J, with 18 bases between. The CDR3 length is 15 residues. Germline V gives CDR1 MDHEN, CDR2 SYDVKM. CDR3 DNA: TGTGCCAGCAGCCTTATGAGCGGCAGAGTCTATGGCTACACCTTC. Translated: CASSLMSGRVYGYTF.

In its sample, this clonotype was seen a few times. The CDR3 region is CAISALAEGPDTQYF. CDR3 DNA sequence: TGTGCCATCAGTGCCCTAGCAGAGGGACCAGATACGCAGTATTTT. The chain couples TRBV10-3 to TRBJ2-3, with D perhaps being TRBD1 or TRBD2 (5 bases each). This CDR3 contains 15 residues. V was pared by 4 bases and J by 4 bases, with 15 bases between. Germline CDR1 is ENHRY and CDR2 is SYGVKD.

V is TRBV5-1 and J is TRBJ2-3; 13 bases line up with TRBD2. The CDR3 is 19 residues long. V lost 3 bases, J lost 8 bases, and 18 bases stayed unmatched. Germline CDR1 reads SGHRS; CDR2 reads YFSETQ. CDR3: CASSSPDSTSGRFQATQYF. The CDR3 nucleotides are TGCGCCAGCAGCTCCCCAGATTCGACTAGCGGGAGGTTCCAGGCTACGCAGTATTTT.

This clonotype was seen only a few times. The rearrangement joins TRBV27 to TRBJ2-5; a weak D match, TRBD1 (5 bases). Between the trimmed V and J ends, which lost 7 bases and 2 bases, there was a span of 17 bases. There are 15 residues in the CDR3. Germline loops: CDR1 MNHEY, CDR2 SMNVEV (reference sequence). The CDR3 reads CASTDISGRQETQYF. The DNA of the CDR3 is TGTGCCAGCACGGATATCTCAGGGCGTCAAGAGACCCAGTACTTC.

The CDR3 loop is CSVTNPGGAYEQYF. In DNA, the CDR3 is TGCAGCGTCACTAACCCTGGGGGGGCCTACGAGCAGTACTTC. The V call is TRBV29-1, the J call TRBJ2-7; 7 nucleotides line up with TRBD2. The V gene's germline CDR1 is SQVTM and CDR2 ANQGSEA. The CDR3 spans 14 residues. Trimming at V came to 6 bases and at J to 2 bases, leaving 10 bases not matched to a gene.

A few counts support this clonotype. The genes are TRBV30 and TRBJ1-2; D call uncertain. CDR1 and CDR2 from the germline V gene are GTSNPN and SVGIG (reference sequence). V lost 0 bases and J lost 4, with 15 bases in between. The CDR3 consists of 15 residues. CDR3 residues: CAWSVRGKGGYGYTF. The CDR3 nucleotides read TGTGCCTGGAGTGTACGAGGGAAGGGAGGCTATGGCTACACCTTC.

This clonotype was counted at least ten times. This CDR3 reads CASTERQGHEQYF. The CDR3 nucleotides read TGTGCCAGCACCGAGAGACAGGGCCACGAGCAGTACTTC. The rearrangement joins TRBV27 to TRBJ2-7; TRBD1 agrees at 7 bases. CDR1 MNHEY and CDR2 SMNVEV come from the germline V gene (reference sequence). The CDR3 contains 13 residues. J gave up 5 bases and V 7 bases, and 8 bases lay outside the gene matches.

CDR3 bases: TGCGCCAGCAGCCAAGATCTAGTGAACACTGAAGCTTTCTTT. Translated, it gives CASSQDLVNTEAFF. J is TRBJ1-1 and V is TRBV4-1; D remains ambiguous. V shed 0 bases and J shed 0 bases, with 5 bases lying between them. In germline, CDR1 is MGHRA, CDR2 YSYEKL. CDR3 length equals 14 residues.

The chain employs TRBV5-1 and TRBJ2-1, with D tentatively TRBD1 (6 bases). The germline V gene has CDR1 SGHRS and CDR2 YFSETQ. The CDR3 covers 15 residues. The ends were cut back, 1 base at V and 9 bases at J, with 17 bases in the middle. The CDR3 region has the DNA TGCGCCAGCAGCTTGAGGCAGGGGTCCTACCCTGAGCAGTTCTTC. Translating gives CASSLRQGSYPEQFF.

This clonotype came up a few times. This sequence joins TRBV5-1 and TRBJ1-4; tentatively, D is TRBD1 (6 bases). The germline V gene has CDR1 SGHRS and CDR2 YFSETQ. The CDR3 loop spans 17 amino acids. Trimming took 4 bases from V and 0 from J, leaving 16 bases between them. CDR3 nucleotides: TGCGCCAGCAGCCCCCGTGGGCAGGGGCCAACTAATGAAAAACTGTTTTTT. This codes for CASSPRGQGPTNEKLFF.

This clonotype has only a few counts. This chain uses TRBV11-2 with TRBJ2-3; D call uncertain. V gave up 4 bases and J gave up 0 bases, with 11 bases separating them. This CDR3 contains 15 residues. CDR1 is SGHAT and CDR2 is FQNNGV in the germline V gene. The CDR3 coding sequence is TGTGCCAGCAGCTCCACAGCGACTAGCACAGATACGCAGTATTTT. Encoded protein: CASSSTATSTDTQYF.

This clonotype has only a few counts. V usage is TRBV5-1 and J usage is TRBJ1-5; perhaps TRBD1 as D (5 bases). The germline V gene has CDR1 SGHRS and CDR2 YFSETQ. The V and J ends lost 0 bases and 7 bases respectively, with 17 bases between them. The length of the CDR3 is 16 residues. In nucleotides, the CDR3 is TGCGCCAGCAGCTTGGGGGGGTCTGGGTTTGAACAGCCCCAGCATTTT. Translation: CASSLGGSGFEQPQHF.

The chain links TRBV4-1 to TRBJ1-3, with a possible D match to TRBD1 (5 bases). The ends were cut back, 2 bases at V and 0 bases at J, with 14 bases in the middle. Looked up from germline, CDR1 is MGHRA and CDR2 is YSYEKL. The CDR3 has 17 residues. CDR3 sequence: CASSQTGRAYSGNTIYF. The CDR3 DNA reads TGCGCCAGCAGCCAAACCGGCAGGGCCTACTCTGGAAACACCATATATTTT.

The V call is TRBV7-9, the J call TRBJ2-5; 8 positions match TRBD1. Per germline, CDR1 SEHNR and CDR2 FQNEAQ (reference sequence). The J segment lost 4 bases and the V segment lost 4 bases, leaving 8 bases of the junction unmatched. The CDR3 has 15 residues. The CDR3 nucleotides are TGTGCCAGCAGCTCAAAAAGGACAGGGCGAGAGACCCAGTACTTC. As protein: CASSSKRTGRETQYF.

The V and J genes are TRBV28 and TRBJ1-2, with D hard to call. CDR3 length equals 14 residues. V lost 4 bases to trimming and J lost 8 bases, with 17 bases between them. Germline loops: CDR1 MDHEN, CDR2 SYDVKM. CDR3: CASSYRWRWVGYTF. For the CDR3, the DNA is TGTGCCAGCAGTTATCGGTGGCGGTGGGTCGGCTACACCTTC.

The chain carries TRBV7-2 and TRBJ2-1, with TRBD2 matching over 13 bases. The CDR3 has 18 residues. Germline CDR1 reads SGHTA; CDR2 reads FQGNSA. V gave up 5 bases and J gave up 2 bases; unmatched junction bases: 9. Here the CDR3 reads CASSPNAGLAGPYNEQFF. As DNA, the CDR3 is TGTGCCAGCAGCCCTAACGCGGGACTAGCGGGACCCTACAATGAGCAGTTCTTC.

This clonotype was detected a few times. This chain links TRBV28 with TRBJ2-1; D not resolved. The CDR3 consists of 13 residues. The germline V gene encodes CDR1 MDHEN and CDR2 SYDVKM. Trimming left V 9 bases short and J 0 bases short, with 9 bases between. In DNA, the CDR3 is TGTGCCAGTAGAAGGGTCTCCTACAATGAGCAGTTCTTC. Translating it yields CASRRVSYNEQFF.

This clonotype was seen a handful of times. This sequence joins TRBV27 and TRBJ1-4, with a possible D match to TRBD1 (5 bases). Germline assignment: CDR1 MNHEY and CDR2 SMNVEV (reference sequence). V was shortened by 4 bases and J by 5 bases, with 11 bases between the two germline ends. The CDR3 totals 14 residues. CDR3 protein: CASSSGTYNEKLFF. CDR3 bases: TGTGCCAGCAGTTCGGGGACCTACAATGAAAAACTGTTTTTT.

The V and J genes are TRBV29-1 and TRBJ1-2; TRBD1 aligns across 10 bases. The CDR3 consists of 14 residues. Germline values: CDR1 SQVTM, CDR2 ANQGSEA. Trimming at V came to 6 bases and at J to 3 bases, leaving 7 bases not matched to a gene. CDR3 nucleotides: TGCAGCGTCTATGGACAGGGGGACGACTATGGCTACACCTTC. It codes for CSVYGQGDDYGYTF.

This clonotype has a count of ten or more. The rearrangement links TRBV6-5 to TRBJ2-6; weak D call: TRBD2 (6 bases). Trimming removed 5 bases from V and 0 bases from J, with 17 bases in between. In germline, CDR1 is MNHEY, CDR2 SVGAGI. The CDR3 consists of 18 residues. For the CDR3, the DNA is TGTGCCAGCAGTAACGGGACTCCTCGTGGCTCTGGGGCCAACGTCCTGACTTTC. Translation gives CASSNGTPRGSGANVLTF.

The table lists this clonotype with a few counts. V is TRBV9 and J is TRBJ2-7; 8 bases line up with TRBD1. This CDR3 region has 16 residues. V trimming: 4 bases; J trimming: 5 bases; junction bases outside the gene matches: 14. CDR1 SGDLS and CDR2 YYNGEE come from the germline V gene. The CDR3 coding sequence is TGTGCCAGCAGCACCACCCTTGATGCCAGGGGGCACGAGCAGTACTTC. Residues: CASSTTLDARGHEQYF.

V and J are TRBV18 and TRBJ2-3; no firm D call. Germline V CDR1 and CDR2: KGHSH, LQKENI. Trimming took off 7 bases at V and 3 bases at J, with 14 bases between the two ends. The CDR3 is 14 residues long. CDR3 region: CASFFEDRTDTQYF. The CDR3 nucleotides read TGTGCCAGCTTCTTCGAGGATCGAACAGATACGCAGTATTTT.

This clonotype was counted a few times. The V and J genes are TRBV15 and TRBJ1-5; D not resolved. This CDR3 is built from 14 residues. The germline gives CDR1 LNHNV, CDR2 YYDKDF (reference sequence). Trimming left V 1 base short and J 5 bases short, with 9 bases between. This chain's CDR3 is CATSRGDIDQPQHF. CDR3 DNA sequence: TGTGCCACCAGCAGAGGGGATATTGATCAGCCCCAGCATTTT.

The CDR3 DNA follows: TGCGCCAGCAGCCATCCGGGGACTAGCTCTGGGGCCAACGTCCTGACTTTC. This encodes CASSHPGTSSGANVLTF. This chain connects TRBV4-1 to TRBJ2-6; 8 bases map to TRBD2. From germline, CDR1 is MGHRA and CDR2 YSYEKL. The junction had 4 bases not matched to a gene; V was cut back by 3 bases and J by 0 bases. The CDR3 totals 17 residues.